A selection of T cell receptor beta chains follows, all from one sample in a study of long-term antiretroviral therapy in people with HIV. Clones were sequenced by immunoSEQ multiplex PCR, and TCRdb holds only the in-frame ones, with some missing. Counted here are some 30,000 clones, about 90% occurring once; the ten biggest clones make up roughly 1%. The specimen comprised unsorted PBMCs, sampled 2 years after starting antiretroviral therapy. The receptor set was obtained from a man aged 45-60 years with HIV. The CDR3 runs from the conserved cysteine through the conserved F or W. D genes are given only for firm matches. Clone size is given for some rows only: seen once, a few or many times, or a class if the clone is expanded.

d_call	cdr3_length	v_call	clone_size	j_call	cdr3_aa	cdr3_nt
.	13	TRBV11-2	.	TRBJ2-3	CASSLGRADTQYF	TGTGCCAGCAGCTTGGGACGCGCGGATACGCAGTATTTT
.	15	TRBV28	.	TRBJ1-3	CASSATGNSGNTIYF	TGTGCCAGCAGCGCAACAGGGAATTCTGGAAACACCATATATTTT
TRBD2	15	TRBV28	.	TRBJ2-7	CASSLMRGGAYEQYF	TGTGCCAGCAGTTTAATGCGGGGGGGGGCCTACGAGCAGTACTTC
.	15	TRBV7-2	.	TRBJ1-5	CASSLSNRPSDPQHF	TGTGCCAGCAGCTTATCGAACAGGCCTAGCGATCCCCAGCATTTT
.	14	TRBV4-3	once	TRBJ2-7	CASRAGLSSYEQYF	TGCGCCAGCAGGGCAGGGCTTAGCTCCTACGAGCAGTACTTC
.	15	TRBV10-3	.	TRBJ1-1	CAISDFPRGNTEAFF	TGTGCCATCAGTGATTTCCCCCGGGGCAACACTGAAGCTTTCTTT
.	16	TRBV28	once	TRBJ1-5	CASSLGQFSPHQPQHF	TGTGCCAGCAGTTTAGGACAGTTCTCCCCCCATCAGCCCCAGCATTTT
.	14	TRBV11-3	.	TRBJ2-1	CASSLSPGYNEQFF	TGTGCCAGCAGCTTATCGCCAGGCTACAATGAGCAGTTCTTC
.	12	TRBV14	.	TRBJ2-3	CASSQSRRTQYF	TGTGCCAGCAGCCAATCTAGGAGGACGCAGTATTTT
.	13	TRBV6-5	.	TRBJ1-2	CASSLGPNYGYTF	TGTGCCAGCAGTCTAGGGCCTAACTATGGCTACACCTTC
TRBD2	17	TRBV4-1	.	TRBJ2-1	CASSRELAGGPYNEQFF	TGCGCCAGCAGCCGGGAGCTAGCGGGGGGGCCTTACAATGAGCAGTTCTTC
.	14	TRBV28	.	TRBJ1-2	CASSPFGVNYGYTF	TGTGCCAGCAGTCCTTTTGGAGTTAACTATGGCTACACCTTC
.	14	TRBV4-1	.	TRBJ2-7	CASSQGTEPSEQYF	TGCGCCAGCAGCCAAGGGACAGAGCCCTCCGAGCAGTACTTC
TRBD1	15	TRBV27	.	TRBJ1-3	CASSPTGVAGNTIYF	TGTGCCAGCAGTCCCACAGGGGTGGCGGGAAACACCATATATTTT
TRBD2	16	TRBV7-9	.	TRBJ2-7	CASSPTSGSLIYEQYF	TGTGCCAGCAGCCCGACTAGCGGGAGCCTTATTTACGAGCAGTACTTC
.	13	TRBV15	.	TRBJ1-6	CATTREYNSPLHF	TGTGCCACCACTAGAGAATATAATTCACCCCTCCACTTT
.	13	TRBV7-2	.	TRBJ2-1	CASSFRRADEQFF	TGTGCCAGCAGCTTTCGGAGGGCCGATGAGCAGTTCTTC
TRBD1	14	TRBV25-1	.	TRBJ2-1	CASSDWGQGNEQFF	TGTGCCAGCAGTGATTGGGGACAGGGCAATGAGCAGTTCTTC
.	14	TRBV18	.	TRBJ2-1	CASSPNRLDREQFF	TGTGCCAGCTCACCAAACAGGTTGGACCGAGAGCAGTTCTTC
.	16	TRBV7-2	.	TRBJ2-2	CASRPRLGANTGELFF	TGTGCCAGCAGGCCTCGGCTCGGAGCGAACACCGGGGAGCTGTTTTTT
.	15	TRBV7-8	.	TRBJ2-2	CASSLHRPASRELFF	TGTGCCAGCAGCTTGCATCGGCCGGCCTCAAGGGAGCTGTTTTTT
.	16	TRBV4-3	.	TRBJ1-3	CASSQGGTDSGNTIYF	TGCGCCAGCAGCCAAGGAGGGACGGACTCTGGAAACACCATATATTTT
.	12	TRBV9	.	TRBJ2-1	CASSGVGGEQFF	TGTGCCAGCAGCGGGGTGGGGGGTGAGCAGTTCTTC
.	15	TRBV15	once	TRBJ1-2	CATSRDKTGPGGYTF	TGTGCCACCAGCAGAGACAAGACAGGTCCGGGGGGCTACACCTTC
TRBD2	15	TRBV11-2	.	TRBJ2-2	CASSLTGRAGGELFF	TGTGCCAGCAGCTTGACCGGGAGGGCCGGCGGGGAGCTGTTTTTT
.	14	TRBV7-3	.	TRBJ1-1	CASSPRYENTEAFF	TGTGCCAGCAGCCCCCGATACGAAAACACTGAAGCTTTCTTT
.	15	TRBV6-1	.	TRBJ2-5	CASSERWYNQETQYF	TGTGCCAGCAGTGAAAGGTGGTACAACCAAGAGACCCAGTACTTC
.	14	TRBV21-1	.	TRBJ1-1	CANPPRTANTEAFF	TGTGCCAACCCACCTCGGACGGCGAACACTGAAGCTTTCTTT
.	14	TRBV25-1	.	TRBJ2-2	CASSDWGYTGELFF	TGTGCCAGCAGTGATTGGGGGTACACCGGGGAGCTGTTTTTT
.	14	TRBV11-2	.	TRBJ2-2	CASSFGTSGGELFF	TGTGCCAGCAGCTTCGGAACTAGTGGCGGGGAGCTGTTTTTT
TRBD2	16	TRBV9	.	TRBJ2-3	CASSVRIAGSTDTQYF	TGTGCCAGCAGCGTAAGGATAGCGGGGAGCACAGATACGCAGTATTTT
.	15	TRBV9	.	TRBJ2-2	CASSAGTQLTGELFF	TGTGCCAGCAGCGCCGGGACACAGCTCACCGGGGAGCTGTTTTTT
TRBD2	20	TRBV19	.	TRBJ2-1	CASTPMPGLAGGHSYNEQFF	TGTGCCAGTACCCCTATGCCGGGACTAGCGGGAGGCCACTCCTACAATGAGCAGTTCTTC
.	15	TRBV6-1	.	TRBJ2-3	CASSENHLHTDTQYF	TGTGCCAGCAGTGAAAACCACTTACACACAGATACGCAGTATTTT
TRBD2	14	TRBV18	.	TRBJ2-5	CASSLAGDGETQYF	TGTGCCAGCTCACTAGCGGGAGACGGAGAGACCCAGTACTTC
.	13	TRBV7-2	once	TRBJ1-1	CASSSQVNTEAFF	TGTGCCAGCAGCTCACAGGTCAACACTGAAGCTTTCTTT
.	14	TRBV7-3	few	TRBJ2-3	CASSLGQGTDTQYF	TGTGCCAGCAGCTTAGGTCAGGGTACAGATACGCAGTATTTT
.	16	TRBV28	.	TRBJ2-6	CASSLSPGSGANVLTF	TGTGCCAGCAGTTTATCACCCGGCTCTGGGGCCAACGTCCTGACTTTC
.	15	TRBV5-6	.	TRBJ1-2	CASSKGPDRAGGYTF	TGTGCCAGCAGCAAAGGACCGGATCGGGCTGGCGGCTACACCTTC
.	13	TRBV2	.	TRBJ2-7	CASSEPSKLPQYF	TGTGCCAGCAGTGAACCCTCCAAACTCCCGCAGTACTTC
TRBD2	14	TRBV19	.	TRBJ2-1	CASSLGRGDNEQFF	TGTGCCAGTAGTTTGGGGCGGGGGGACAATGAGCAGTTCTTC
.	13	TRBV30	few	TRBJ2-2	CAWSPSVGGELFF	TGTGCCTGGAGTCCTTCTGTTGGCGGGGAGCTGTTTTTT
.	20	TRBV5-4	.	TRBJ2-4	CASSSHTGDGGAMGKNIQYF	TGTGCCAGCAGCTCCCACACGGGGGACGGAGGGGCAATGGGCAAAAACATTCAGTACTTC
.	17	TRBV4-1	.	TRBJ1-6	CASSHLDRSSYNSPLHF	TGCGCCAGCAGCCACCTGGACCGGAGCTCCTATAATTCACCCCTCCACTTT
.	13	TRBV7-8	.	TRBJ2-7	CASSLGGNYEQYF	TGTGCCAGCAGCTTAGGGGGTAACTACGAGCAGTACTTC
TRBD1	13	TRBV6-1	.	TRBJ2-5	CASSTTGQETQYF	TGTGCCAGCAGTACGACAGGGCAAGAGACCCAGTACTTC
TRBD1	15	TRBV19	.	TRBJ1-2	CASRPRAGGTYGYTF	TGTGCCAGTAGGCCGCGGGCAGGGGGAACCTATGGCTACACCTTC
.	14	TRBV21-1	.	TRBJ2-7	CASSNRGLPTEQYF	TGTGCCAGCAGCAACAGGGGTCTACCAACAGAGCAGTACTTC
TRBD2	15	TRBV9	.	TRBJ2-3	CASSLAGEYTDTQYF	TGTGCCAGCAGCTTAGCGGGGGAGTACACAGATACGCAGTATTTT
.	13	TRBV19	.	TRBJ2-1	CASSINSYNEQFF	TGTGCCAGTAGTATAAACAGCTACAATGAGCAGTTCTTC
.	18	TRBV15	.	TRBJ1-2	CATSRDTGGRIINYGYTF	TGTGCCACCAGCAGAGATACGGGGGGACGGATTATTAACTATGGCTACACCTTC
TRBD1	16	TRBV2	.	TRBJ1-1	CASSEVGTDQNTEAFF	TGTGCCAGCAGTGAAGTGGGGACAGACCAGAACACTGAAGCTTTCTTT
.	14	TRBV5-1	.	TRBJ1-5	CASSLSQPGQPQHF	TGCGCCAGCAGCTTGTCACAGCCTGGACAGCCCCAGCATTTT
.	14	TRBV7-2	.	TRBJ2-5	CASSLVGLLETQYF	TGTGCCAGCAGCTTAGTCGGTCTGTTAGAGACCCAGTACTTC
.	15	TRBV30	.	TRBJ2-7	CAWSVQWGGTYEQYF	TGTGCCTGGAGTGTACAATGGGGCGGCACCTACGAGCAGTACTTC
.	15	TRBV11-2	.	TRBJ2-1	CASSLGLFSYNEQFF	TGTGCCAGCAGCTTAGGACTATTTTCCTACAATGAGCAGTTCTTC
TRBD1	15	TRBV7-3	.	TRBJ2-3	CASSLGGQGLDTQYF	TGTGCCAGCAGCCTGGGGGGACAGGGGTTAGATACGCAGTATTTT
TRBD1	14	TRBV30	.	TRBJ2-3	CAWGGQLGTDTQYF	TGTGCCTGGGGGGGACAGTTAGGAACAGATACGCAGTATTTT
TRBD2	15	TRBV29-1	.	TRBJ2-1	CSSTTGGTWGSEQFF	TGCAGCTCGACTACCGGGGGGACGTGGGGTTCTGAGCAGTTCTTC
.	15	TRBV28	.	TRBJ2-5	CASSWIRGYQETQYF	TGTGCCAGCAGTTGGATTAGGGGGTACCAAGAGACCCAGTACTTC